This T cell receptor beta chain was profiled in a study of blood T cell repertoires in COVID-19. In the study overall: The samples span acute and convalescent COVID-19 from the United States, Italy and Spain.

Repertoires were generated with immunoSEQ multiplex PCR, while TCRdb's copy carries only in-frame clones and drops some. The sample has about half a million clones, 80% to 90% seen once. V lost 3 bases and J lost 8, with 19 bases in between. This CDR3 has 15 amino acids. Germline V gene data show CDR1 as KGHSH and CDR2 as LQKENI. The J gene is TRBJ1-2, the V gene TRBV18; D is undetermined. The receptor was isolated from a human donor in a cohort sampled during active COVID-19. Sequenced: peripheral blood. The CDR3: CASSPSRYSTEGYTF. The CDR3 bases are TGTGCCAGCTCACCCTCCAGGTATTCTACCGAGGGCTACACCTTC.